The rows below give T cell receptor beta chains drawn from one sample of a study of blood T cell repertoires in COVID-19. The data were produced by immunoSEQ multiplex PCR, yet TCRdb's version contains in-frame clones alone and is incomplete. The sample holds about 250,000 clones, roughly 86% seen once. Sequencing was performed on peripheral blood. These receptors were obtained from a woman aged 25-40 years with acute or convalescent COVID-19. CDR3s include the opening cysteine and the closing phenylalanine or tryptophan. The order of the fields is clone size, D gene, J gene, V gene, CDR3 protein, CDR3 DNA. D genes are given only for firm matches. Expanded clones get a size class; other rows say once, few or many, or leave the size out.

clone_size: NA
d_call: TRBD1
j_call: TRBJ2-1
v_call: TRBV3-1/TRBV3-2
cdr3_aa: CASSRGQGARDEQFF
cdr3_nt: TGTGCCAGCAGCCGTGGACAGGGGGCGCGGGATGAGCAGTTCTTC

clone_size: once
d_call: TRBD2
j_call: TRBJ2-7
v_call: TRBV15
cdr3_aa: CATSREGLAGNEQYF
cdr3_nt: TGTGCCACCAGCAGAGAAGGACTAGCGGGAAACGAGCAGTACTTC

clone_size: NA
d_call: TRBD1
j_call: TRBJ2-2
v_call: TRBV19
cdr3_aa: CASSIWGQGAGTGELFF
cdr3_nt: TGTGCCAGTAGTATTTGGGGACAGGGGGCGGGCACCGGGGAGCTGTTTTTT

clone_size: NA
d_call: NA
j_call: TRBJ2-3
v_call: TRBV29-1
cdr3_aa: CSVEDGKRGTDTQYF
cdr3_nt: TGCAGCGTTGAAGATGGAAAGCGTGGCACAGATACGCAGTATTTT

clone_size: NA
d_call: NA
j_call: TRBJ2-7
v_call: TRBV3-1/TRBV3-2
cdr3_aa: CASSQADYEQYF
cdr3_nt: TGTGCCAGCAGCCAGGCCGACTACGAGCAGTACTTC

clone_size: NA
d_call: TRBD2
j_call: TRBJ2-5
v_call: TRBV7-9
cdr3_aa: CASSLAAGGRVRWETQYF
cdr3_nt: TGTGCCAGCAGCTTAGCTGCGGGGGGCCGAGTGAGATGGGAGACCCAGTACTTC

clone_size: NA
d_call: TRBD1
j_call: TRBJ2-1
v_call: TRBV19
cdr3_aa: CASAAGGEQFF
cdr3_nt: TGTGCCAGTGCCGCAGGGGGAGAGCAGTTCTTC

clone_size: NA
d_call: TRBD1
j_call: TRBJ1-4
v_call: TRBV19
cdr3_aa: CASSRKTDRYNEKLFF
cdr3_nt: TGTGCCAGTAGTAGAAAGACGGACAGGTATAATGAAAAACTGTTTTTT

clone_size: once
d_call: TRBD2
j_call: TRBJ2-7
v_call: TRBV7-9
cdr3_aa: CASNFPQRGTYEQYF
cdr3_nt: TGTGCCAGCAATTTTCCCCAGCGGGGAACCTACGAGCAGTACTTC

clone_size: once
d_call: TRBD1
j_call: TRBJ1-6
v_call: TRBV7-2
cdr3_aa: CASMPGQDNSPLHF
cdr3_nt: TGTGCCAGCATGCCGGGACAGGATAATTCACCCCTCCACTTT

clone_size: NA
d_call: TRBD2
j_call: TRBJ2-7
v_call: TRBV11-3
cdr3_aa: CASSRGLAGTYEQYF
cdr3_nt: TGTGCCAGCAGCCGGGGACTAGCGGGGACCTACGAGCAGTACTTC

clone_size: NA
d_call: NA
j_call: TRBJ1-2
v_call: TRBV19
cdr3_aa: CASCRRTNYGYTF
cdr3_nt: TGTGCCAGCTGTCGTCGTACTAACTATGGCTACACCTTC

clone_size: NA
d_call: TRBD2
j_call: TRBJ2-7
v_call: TRBV7-8
cdr3_aa: CASSSLAGGAYEQYF
cdr3_nt: TGTGCCAGCAGCTCCTTAGCGGGAGGGGCCTACGAGCAGTACTTC

clone_size: NA
d_call: NA
j_call: TRBJ1-5
v_call: TRBV7-9
cdr3_aa: CASSLPGQPQHF
cdr3_nt: TGTGCCAGCAGCTTACCCGGGCAGCCCCAGCATTTT

clone_size: NA
d_call: NA
j_call: TRBJ2-3
v_call: TRBV27
cdr3_aa: CASSFGAGLTDTQYF
cdr3_nt: TGTGCCAGCAGTTTTGGTGCAGGACTCACAGATACGCAGTATTTT

clone_size: NA
d_call: TRBD2
j_call: TRBJ2-7
v_call: TRBV7-9
cdr3_aa: CASSRHPRGDEQYF
cdr3_nt: TGTGCCAGCAGCCGACACCCTCGGGGGGACGAGCAGTACTTC

clone_size: NA
d_call: NA
j_call: TRBJ1-2
v_call: TRBV30
cdr3_aa: CAWSREFRYTF
cdr3_nt: TGTGCCTGGAGTCGGGAGTTTCGCTACACCTTC

clone_size: NA
d_call: NA
j_call: TRBJ2-6
v_call: TRBV5-1
cdr3_aa: CASSLQPDRPKDSGANVLTF
cdr3_nt: TGCGCCAGCAGCTTACAACCGGACAGACCAAAAGACTCTGGGGCCAACGTCCTGACTTTC

clone_size: NA
d_call: TRBD2
j_call: TRBJ2-1
v_call: TRBV9
cdr3_aa: CASSTTGTSEYNEQFF
cdr3_nt: TGTGCCAGCAGCACAACAGGGACTAGCGAGTACAATGAGCAGTTCTTC

clone_size: few
d_call: NA
j_call: TRBJ2-1
v_call: TRBV6-5
cdr3_aa: CASSYRRGPFFNEQFF
cdr3_nt: TGTGCCAGCAGTTATCGAAGGGGTCCGTTTTTTAATGAGCAGTTCTTC

clone_size: NA
d_call: NA
j_call: TRBJ2-1
v_call: TRBV27
cdr3_aa: CASSLYRSWNEQFF
cdr3_nt: TGTGCCAGCAGTTTATACAGGTCGTGGAATGAGCAGTTCTTC

clone_size: NA
d_call: NA
j_call: TRBJ1-3
v_call: TRBV11-2
cdr3_aa: CASSFAGAGNTIYF
cdr3_nt: TGTGCCAGCAGCTTCGCAGGGGCTGGAAACACCATATATTTT

clone_size: NA
d_call: TRBD2
j_call: TRBJ2-3
v_call: TRBV7-3
cdr3_aa: CASSALAGVGADTQYF
cdr3_nt: TGTGCCAGCAGCGCACTAGCGGGAGTTGGCGCAGATACGCAGTATTTT

clone_size: once
d_call: TRBD1
j_call: TRBJ1-5
v_call: TRBV19
cdr3_aa: CASSIIAGGAGLVGNQPQHF
cdr3_nt: TGTGCCAGTAGTATTATTGCAGGGGGCGCGGGATTAGTCGGCAATCAGCCCCAGCATTTT

clone_size: NA
d_call: NA
j_call: TRBJ2-1
v_call: TRBV28
cdr3_aa: CASSLLVRNEQFF
cdr3_nt: TGTGCCAGCAGTTTATTAGTTCGGAATGAGCAGTTCTTC

clone_size: NA
d_call: TRBD2
j_call: TRBJ2-3
v_call: TRBV7-9
cdr3_aa: CASSSSGRDMDTQYF
cdr3_nt: TGTGCCAGCAGCTCCAGCGGGAGGGATATGGATACGCAGTATTTT

clone_size: NA
d_call: NA
j_call: TRBJ1-6
v_call: TRBV27
cdr3_aa: CASSPTPTDSPLHF
cdr3_nt: TGTGCCAGCAGTCCGACACCGACGGATTCACCCCTCCACTTT

clone_size: NA
d_call: NA
j_call: TRBJ2-3
v_call: TRBV5-4
cdr3_aa: CASSLDQGVTDTQYF
cdr3_nt: TGTGCCAGCAGCTTGGACCAGGGCGTAACAGATACGCAGTATTTT

clone_size: NA
d_call: TRBD2
j_call: TRBJ2-7
v_call: TRBV2
cdr3_aa: CASSERLAGNEQYF
cdr3_nt: TGTGCCAGCAGTGAAAGACTAGCGGGAAACGAGCAGTACTTC

clone_size: NA
d_call: TRBD1
j_call: TRBJ1-5
v_call: TRBV7-9
cdr3_aa: CASSLAGQGFNQPQHF
cdr3_nt: TGTGCCAGCAGCTTAGCGGGACAGGGGTTTAATCAGCCCCAGCATTTT

clone_size: NA
d_call: TRBD1
j_call: TRBJ1-4
v_call: TRBV19
cdr3_aa: CASSGVRTGGIQNEKLFF
cdr3_nt: TGTGCCAGCAGTGGGGTCAGGACAGGGGGTATCCAAAATGAAAAACTGTTTTTT

clone_size: once
d_call: TRBD1
j_call: TRBJ1-5
v_call: TRBV25-1
cdr3_aa: CASSTGGAQPQHF
cdr3_nt: TGTGCCAGCAGTACAGGGGGAGCTCAGCCCCAGCATTTT

clone_size: NA
d_call: NA
j_call: TRBJ2-7
v_call: TRBV7-6
cdr3_aa: CASSSAIVAEQYF
cdr3_nt: TGTGCCAGCAGCTCGGCTATCGTAGCCGAGCAGTACTTC

clone_size: NA
d_call: NA
j_call: TRBJ1-1
v_call: TRBV4-1
cdr3_aa: CASSQWRNMNTEAFF
cdr3_nt: TGCGCCAGCAGCCAATGGAGGAATATGAACACTGAAGCTTTCTTT

clone_size: NA
d_call: TRBD2
j_call: TRBJ2-7
v_call: TRBV6-2/TRBV6-3
cdr3_aa: CASSYSGLAGNEQYF
cdr3_nt: TGTGCCAGCAGTTACTCGGGACTAGCGGGAAACGAGCAGTACTTC

clone_size: NA
d_call: NA
j_call: TRBJ2-3
v_call: TRBV4-1
cdr3_aa: CASSQEGQQRTDTQYF
cdr3_nt: TGCGCCAGCAGCCAAGAAGGACAGCAGAGGACAGATACGCAGTATTTT

clone_size: NA
d_call: NA
j_call: TRBJ1-6
v_call: TRBV25-1
cdr3_aa: CASTSMGGVNSPLHF
cdr3_nt: TGTGCCAGCACCTCAATGGGCGGGGTAAATTCACCCCTCCACTTT

clone_size: few
d_call: TRBD2
j_call: TRBJ2-1
v_call: TRBV7-9
cdr3_aa: CASSSNGRRIRQFF
cdr3_nt: TGTGCCAGCAGCTCTAACGGGAGGAGGATACGGCAGTTCTTC

clone_size: NA
d_call: NA
j_call: TRBJ1-2
v_call: TRBV30
cdr3_aa: CAWRATGSLPYGYTF
cdr3_nt: TGTGCCTGGAGGGCTACAGGGTCCCTGCCCTATGGCTACACCTTC

clone_size: NA
d_call: NA
j_call: TRBJ2-7
v_call: TRBV6-2/TRBV6-3
cdr3_aa: CASSWASSYEQYF
cdr3_nt: TGTGCCAGCAGTTGGGCCTCCTCCTACGAGCAGTACTTC

clone_size: NA
d_call: TRBD2
j_call: TRBJ2-4
v_call: TRBV27
cdr3_aa: CASSLRALGLAGEGAKNIQYF
cdr3_nt: TGTGCCAGCAGTTTAAGGGCTTTGGGACTAGCGGGAGAAGGAGCCAAAAACATTCAGTACTTC

clone_size: NA
d_call: TRBD2
j_call: TRBJ2-3
v_call: TRBV18
cdr3_aa: CASSPSRLAEGSSTDTQYF
cdr3_nt: TGTGCCAGCTCACCCTCTCGGCTAGCGGAGGGATCTAGCACAGATACGCAGTATTTT

clone_size: NA
d_call: TRBD2
j_call: TRBJ2-3
v_call: TRBV5-1
cdr3_aa: CASSLAGGRDVDTQYF
cdr3_nt: TGCGCCAGCAGCTTGGCCGGCGGGAGGGACGTAGATACGCAGTATTTT